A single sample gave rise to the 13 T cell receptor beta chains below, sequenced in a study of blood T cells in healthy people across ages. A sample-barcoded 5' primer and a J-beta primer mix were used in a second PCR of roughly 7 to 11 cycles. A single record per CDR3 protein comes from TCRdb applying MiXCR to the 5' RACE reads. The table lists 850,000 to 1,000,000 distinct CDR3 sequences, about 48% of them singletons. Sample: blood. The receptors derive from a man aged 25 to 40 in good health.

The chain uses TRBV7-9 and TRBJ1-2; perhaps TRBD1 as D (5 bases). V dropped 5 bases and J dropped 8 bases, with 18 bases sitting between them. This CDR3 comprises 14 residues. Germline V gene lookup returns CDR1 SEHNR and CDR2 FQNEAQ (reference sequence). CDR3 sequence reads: CASSVPRDPSGYTF. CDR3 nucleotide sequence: TGTGCCAGCAGCGTACCCCGGGACCCCTCAGGCTACACCTTC.

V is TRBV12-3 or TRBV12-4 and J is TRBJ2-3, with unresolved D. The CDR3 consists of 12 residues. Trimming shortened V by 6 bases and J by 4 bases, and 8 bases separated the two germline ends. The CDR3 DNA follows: TGTGCCAGCAGACACAGCTCAGATACGCAGTATTTT. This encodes CASRHSSDTQYF.

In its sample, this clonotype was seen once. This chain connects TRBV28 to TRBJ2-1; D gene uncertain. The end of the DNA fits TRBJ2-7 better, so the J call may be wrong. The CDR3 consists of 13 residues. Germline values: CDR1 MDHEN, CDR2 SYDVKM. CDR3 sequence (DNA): TGTGCCAGCGCAAAGGTCTCCTACAATGAGCAGTACTTC. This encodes CASAKVSYNEQYF.

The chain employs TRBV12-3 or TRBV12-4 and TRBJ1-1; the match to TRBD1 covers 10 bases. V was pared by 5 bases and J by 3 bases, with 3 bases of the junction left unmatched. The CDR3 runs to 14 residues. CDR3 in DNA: TGTGCCAGCAGTGCGACAGGGGGCTACACTGAAGCTTTCTTT. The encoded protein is CASSATGGYTEAFF.

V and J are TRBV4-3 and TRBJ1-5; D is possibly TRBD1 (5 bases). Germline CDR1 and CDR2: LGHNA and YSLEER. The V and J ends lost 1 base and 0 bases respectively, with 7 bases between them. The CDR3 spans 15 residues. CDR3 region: CASSQGRVSNQPQHF. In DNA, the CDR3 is TGCGCCAGCAGCCAAGGCAGGGTTAGCAATCAGCCCCAGCATTTT.

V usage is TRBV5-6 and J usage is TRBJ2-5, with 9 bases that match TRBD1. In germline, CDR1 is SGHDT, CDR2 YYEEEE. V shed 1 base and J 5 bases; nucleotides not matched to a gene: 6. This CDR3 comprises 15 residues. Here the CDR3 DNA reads TGTGCCAGCAGCTTGCGGACAGGGGTGTTGGAGACCCAGTACTTC. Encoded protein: CASSLRTGVLETQYF.

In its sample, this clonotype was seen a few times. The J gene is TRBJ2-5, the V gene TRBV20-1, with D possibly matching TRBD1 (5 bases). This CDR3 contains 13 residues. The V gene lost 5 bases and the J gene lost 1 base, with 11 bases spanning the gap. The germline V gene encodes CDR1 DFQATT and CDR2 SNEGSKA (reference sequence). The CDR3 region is CSASDRLQETQYF. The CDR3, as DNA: TGCAGTGCTTCCGACAGACTCCAAGAGACCCAGTACTTC.

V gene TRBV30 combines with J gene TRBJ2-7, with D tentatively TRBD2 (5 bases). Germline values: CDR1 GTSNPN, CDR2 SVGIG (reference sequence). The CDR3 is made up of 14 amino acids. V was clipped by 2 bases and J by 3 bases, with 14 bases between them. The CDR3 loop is CAWSMGVGSYEQYF. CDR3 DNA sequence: TGTGCCTGGAGTATGGGAGTGGGGAGCTACGAGCAGTACTTC.

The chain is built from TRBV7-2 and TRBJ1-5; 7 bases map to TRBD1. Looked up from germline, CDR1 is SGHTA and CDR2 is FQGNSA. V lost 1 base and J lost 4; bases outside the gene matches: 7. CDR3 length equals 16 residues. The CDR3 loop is CASSLVFTDRNQPQHF. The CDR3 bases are TGTGCCAGCAGCTTAGTCTTTACGGACAGGAATCAGCCCCAGCATTTT.

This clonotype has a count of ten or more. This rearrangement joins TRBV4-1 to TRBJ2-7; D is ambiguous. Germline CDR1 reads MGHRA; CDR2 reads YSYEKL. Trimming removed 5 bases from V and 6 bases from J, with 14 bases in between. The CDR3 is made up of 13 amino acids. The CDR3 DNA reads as TGCGCCAGCAGCGGCGGAGAGTCAGGCGAGCAGTACTTC. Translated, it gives CASSGGESGEQYF.

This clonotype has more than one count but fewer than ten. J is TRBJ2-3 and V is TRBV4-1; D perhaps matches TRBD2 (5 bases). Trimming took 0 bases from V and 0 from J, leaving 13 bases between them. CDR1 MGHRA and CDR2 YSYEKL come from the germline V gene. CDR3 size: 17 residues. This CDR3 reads CASSQEGGLTSTDTQYF. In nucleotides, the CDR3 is TGCGCCAGCAGCCAAGAAGGAGGCCTAACCAGCACAGATACGCAGTATTTT.

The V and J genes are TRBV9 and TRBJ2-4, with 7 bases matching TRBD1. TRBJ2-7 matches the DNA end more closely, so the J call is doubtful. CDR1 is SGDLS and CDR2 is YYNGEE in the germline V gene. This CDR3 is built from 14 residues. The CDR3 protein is CASSVTGKSNEQYF. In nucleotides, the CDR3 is TGTGCCAGCAGCGTGACAGGGAAAAGCAACGAGCAGTACTTC.

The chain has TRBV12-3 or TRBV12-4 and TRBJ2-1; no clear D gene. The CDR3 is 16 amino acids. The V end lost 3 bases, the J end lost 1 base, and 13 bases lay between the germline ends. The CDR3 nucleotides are TGTGCCAGCAGTTTGTGGCCGTCCGGGTCCTACAATGAGCAGTTCTTC. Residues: CASSLWPSGSYNEQFF.